This entry lists 29 T cell receptor beta chains sequenced from one sample in a study of CD8 T cells in ankylosing spondylitis. TCRdb re-called the 5' RACE reads with MiXCR, one entry per CDR3 protein. Of about 250,000 distinct CDR3 sequences in the sample, roughly a quarter are singletons; the top ten hold roughly 0.6%. What was sequenced was blood, either unsorted or a sorted T cell fraction (not recorded which). The origin of the receptors is a male donor with ankylosing spondylitis or in good health (not recorded which).

Here the CDR3 reads CASSQGHLYEQYF. DNA for the CDR3: TGTGCCAGCAGCCAAGGACACCTTTACGAGCAGTACTTC. This sequence joins TRBV3-1 and TRBJ2-7; D uncertain. CDR3 size: 13 residues. With 1 base removed from V and 4 bases from J, the gap between germline ends came to 8 bases. Germline V gives CDR1 LGHDT, CDR2 YNNKEL (reference sequence).

V is TRBV20-1 and J is TRBJ2-5; 9 nucleotides agree with TRBD2. Germline CDR1 DFQATT, CDR2 SNEGSKA (reference sequence). This CDR3 is built from 16 residues. With 3 bases clipped from V and 5 bases from J, the junction kept 13 bases outside the gene matches. This CDR3 reads CSASFSGGPKQETQYF. CDR3 sequence (DNA): TGCAGTGCTAGTTTTAGCGGGGGCCCAAAACAGGAGACCCAGTACTTC.

There are many counts of this clonotype. J is TRBJ2-7 and V is TRBV28; D remains unclear. V was cut by 5 bases and J by 3 bases, with 5 bases left in between. The CDR3 is 11 residues long. From germline, CDR1 is MDHEN and CDR2 SYDVKM. CDR3 in amino acids: CASSKGYEQYF. CDR3 nucleotide sequence: TGTGCCAGCAGTAAGGGCTACGAGCAGTACTTC.

This clonotype was detected many times. V gene TRBV15 combines with J gene TRBJ1-2; D call uncertain. CDR1 and CDR2 (germline): LNHNV, YYDKDF (reference sequence). The CDR3 is 13 residues long. The V gene lost 0 bases and the J gene lost 2 bases, with 4 bases spanning the gap. CDR3 amino acids: CATSRDGNYGYTF. The DNA for the CDR3 is TGTGCCACCAGCAGAGACGGGAACTATGGCTACACCTTC.

This sequence joins TRBV29-1 and TRBJ1-5, with 9 bases identical to TRBD1. Per the germline V gene, CDR1 is SQVTM and CDR2 is ANQGSEA. The CDR3 totals 13 residues. V shed 4 bases and J 6 bases; nucleotides not matched to a gene: 4. The CDR3 DNA sequence: TGCAGCGTTGGGGACAGGGTACGTCAGCCCCAGCATTTT. Translating it yields CSVGDRVRQPQHF.

The chain links TRBV20-1 to TRBJ1-2; the D is unclear. The CDR3 contains 12 residues. V was trimmed by 3 bases and J by 4 bases, leaving 9 bases between them. Germline lookup yields CDR1 DFQATT and CDR2 SNEGSKA (reference sequence). DNA of the CDR3: TGCAGTGCTAGTGCGGTCTCCTATGGCTACACCTTC. Translated, it gives CSASAVSYGYTF.

This chain links TRBV20-1 with TRBJ2-3, with D uncertain. The CDR3 spans 12 residues. Germline V gene data show CDR1 as DFQATT and CDR2 as SNEGSKA (reference sequence). V lost 3 bases to trimming and J lost 1 base, with 5 bases between them. CDR3 region: CSASRGTDTQYF. In DNA form, the CDR3 reads TGCAGTGCTAGCAGAGGCACAGATACGCAGTATTTT.

This sequence joins TRBV20-1 and TRBJ2-4, with TRBD2 as a possible D gene (6 bases). Germline CDR1 reads DFQATT; CDR2 reads SNEGSKA (reference sequence). Between the trimmed V and J ends, which lost 6 bases and 0 bases, there was a span of 18 bases. This CDR3 contains 16 residues. The CDR3 is CSASDVWRGAKNIQYF. The CDR3 coding sequence is TGCAGTGCCAGTGATGTGTGGAGGGGAGCCAAAAACATTCAGTACTTC.

A single count supports this clonotype. The chain combines TRBV7-2 with TRBJ2-7, with 8 bases matching TRBD2. V shed 5 bases and J 2 bases; nucleotides not matched to a gene: 5. The CDR3 loop spans 14 amino acids. Germline V gives CDR1 SGHTA, CDR2 FQGNSA. The CDR3 nucleotides are TGTGCCAGCAGCATAAGCGGGGGCCCCTACGAGCAGTACTTC. This sequence encodes CASSISGGPYEQYF.

The genes are TRBV29-1 and TRBJ2-1; unclear D gene. In germline, CDR1 is SQVTM, CDR2 ANQGSEA. The CDR3 is made up of 13 amino acids. V lost 5 bases and J 6 bases, leaving 14 bases between the germline ends. CDR3 sequence (DNA): TGCAGCGTTTCCCCTCGACATCTCAATGAGCAGTTCTTC. Encoded protein: CSVSPRHLNEQFF.

The rearrangement links TRBV20-1 to TRBJ2-3; perhaps TRBD1 as D (6 bases). Trimming shortened V by 6 bases and J by 3 bases, and 19 bases separated the two germline ends. CDR1 is DFQATT and CDR2 is SNEGSKA in the germline V gene (reference sequence). The CDR3 loop spans 15 amino acids. In nucleotides, the CDR3 is TGCAGTGCCGGAGGACAGCTTGAAGGAACAGATACGCAGTATTTT. This codes for CSAGGQLEGTDTQYF.

This chain uses TRBV5-1 with TRBJ2-4, with 9 bases lining up with TRBD1. The trim removed 4 bases at V and 7 bases at J, leaving 6 bases unmatched. CDR1 and CDR2 (germline): SGHRS, YFSETQ. CDR3 length equals 14 residues. The CDR3 sequence is CASSMTGGWNIQYF. The CDR3 bases are TGCGCCAGCAGCATGACAGGGGGGTGGAACATTCAGTACTTC.

This clonotype was found many times. Here the CDR3 DNA reads TGTGCCAGCAGTTTACTTGGGGGGGGGGCCAAAAACATTCAGTACTTC. It encodes CASSLLGGGAKNIQYF. The rearrangement joins TRBV12-3 or TRBV12-4 to TRBJ2-4, with 7 bases that match TRBD2. CDR3 size: 16 residues. The J segment lost 1 base and the V segment lost 2 bases, leaving 5 bases of the junction unmatched.

This clonotype was seen once. The chain combines TRBV7-2 with TRBJ2-3; 9 bases map to TRBD2. Germline CDR1 and CDR2: SGHTA and FQGNSA. Unmatched junction bases numbered 5, after V lost 5 bases and J lost 2 bases. The length of the CDR3 is 15 residues. CDR3 DNA: TGTGCCAGCAGCCGCGGGGGGGCCGTCACAGATACGCAGTATTTT. Residues: CASSRGGAVTDTQYF.

V is TRBV7-8 and J is TRBJ2-1, with a tentative D call TRBD2 (5 bases). CDR3 length: 15 amino acids. With 3 bases removed from V and 8 bases from J, the gap between germline ends came to 17 bases. Looked up from germline, CDR1 is SGHVS and CDR2 is FQNEAQ. CDR3 DNA: TGTGCCAGCAGCTTCCGAGGGCCTCATATCGATGAGCAGTTCTTC. Amino acid sequence: CASSFRGPHIDEQFF.

The rearrangement joins TRBV2 to TRBJ2-3, with D perhaps TRBD1 (6 bases). The germline CDR1 and CDR2 sequences are SNHLY and FYNNEI. The CDR3 is 13 amino acids. Trimming shortened V by 7 bases and J by 0 bases, and 8 bases separated the two germline ends. In nucleotides, the CDR3 is TGTGCCAGCAATGGACAGAGCACAGATACGCAGTATTTT. Its translation: CASNGQSTDTQYF.

This clonotype occurred many times. The V call is TRBV12-3 or TRBV12-4, the J call TRBJ1-2, with 9 nucleotides matching TRBD1. V lost 5 bases, J lost 6 bases, and 4 bases stayed unmatched. The CDR3 spans 13 residues. CDR3 coding DNA: TGTGCCAGCAGTCCGCGGACAGGGGATGGCTACACCTTC. This translates into CASSPRTGDGYTF.

The table lists this clonotype with many counts. The chain carries TRBV29-1 and TRBJ2-7; D possibly uses TRBD1 or TRBD2 (5 bases each). Trimming shortened V by 2 bases and J by 3 bases, and 20 bases separated the two germline ends. This CDR3 comprises 16 residues. Looked up from germline, CDR1 is SQVTM and CDR2 is ANQGSEA. This CDR3 reads CSVERAGAGLIYEQYF. The CDR3 bases are TGCAGCGTTGAAAGAGCCGGGGCAGGGTTGATCTACGAGCAGTACTTC.

In its sample, this clonotype was seen many times. The rearrangement joins TRBV20-1 to TRBJ1-3, with 7 bases lining up with TRBD1. Per germline, CDR1 DFQATT and CDR2 SNEGSKA (reference sequence). V shed 4 bases and J 4 bases; nucleotides not matched to a gene: 4. The CDR3 is 13 residues long. The CDR3 region is CSATGGSGNTIYF. CDR3 sequence (DNA): TGCAGTGCTACAGGGGGTTCCGGAAACACCATATATTTT.

This clonotype was seen only a few times. This sequence joins TRBV4-1 and TRBJ2-4, with D possibly matching TRBD1 (5 bases). The CDR3 spans 16 residues. Trimming took off 1 base at V and 5 bases at J, with 15 bases between the two ends. Per the germline V gene, CDR1 is MGHRA and CDR2 is YSYEKL. The CDR3 DNA follows: TGCGCCAGCAGCCAAGGGGGCGCGAATCTCCAAAACATTCAGTACTTC. It translates to CASSQGGANLQNIQYF.

This clonotype was seen ten or more times. The chain uses TRBV5-1 and TRBJ2-1, with 8 bases identical to TRBD1. This CDR3 spans 15 amino acids. With V trimmed by 1 base and J by 3 bases, 3 bases remained unmatched. Germline V gene sequence: CDR1 SGHRS, CDR2 YFSETQ. CDR3 coding DNA: TGCGCCAGCAGCTTGATGGACAGGGACTACAATGAGCAGTTCTTC. It specifies CASSLMDRDYNEQFF.

In this sample, this clonotype turned up a few times. The rearrangement joins TRBV20-1 to TRBJ2-3; TRBD2 matches at 7 bases. CDR3 length: 13 residues. CDR1 and CDR2 from the germline V gene are DFQATT and SNEGSKA (reference sequence). Trimming removed 3 bases from V and 3 bases from J; junction bases left unmatched: 3. The CDR3 DNA follows: TGCAGTGCTAGCGGGGGGACGACAGATACGCAGTATTTT. Translating it yields CSASGGTTDTQYF.

Ten or more counts support this clonotype. This sequence joins TRBV20-1 and TRBJ2-2; 7 bases fit TRBD2. This CDR3 region has 18 residues. V gave up 0 bases and J gave up 1 base; unmatched junction bases: 11. CDR1 is DFQATT and CDR2 is SNEGSKA in the germline V gene (reference sequence). Written as DNA, the CDR3 is TGCAGTGCTAGAGATTTGACCCGGCCGGGGGGGAACACCGGGGAGCTGTTTTTT. Translating gives CSARDLTRPGGNTGELFF.

This clonotype was observed many times. The chain employs TRBV9 and TRBJ2-5, with D perhaps assigned TRBD1 or TRBD2 (5 bases each). The V end lost 0 bases, the J end lost 4 bases, and 16 bases lay between the germline ends. This CDR3 is 16 amino acids long. Germline V gives CDR1 SGDLS, CDR2 YYNGEE. CDR3 sequence: CASSVGADTRGETQYF. In DNA form, the CDR3 reads TGTGCCAGCAGCGTAGGAGCGGATACTAGGGGAGAGACCCAGTACTTC. Full variable domain (rest looked up from reference TRBV9 and TRBJ2-5): DSGVTQTPKHLITATGQRVTLRCSPRSGDLSVYWYQQSLDQGLQFLIQYYNGEERAKGNILERFSAQQFPDLHSELNLSSLELGDSALYFCASSVGADTRGETQYFGPGTRLLVL.

This clonotype has only a few counts. V gene TRBV20-1 combines with J gene TRBJ2-1; D possibly corresponds to TRBD2 (5 bases). Germline V gives CDR1 DFQATT, CDR2 SNEGSKA (reference sequence). This CDR3 comprises 11 residues. Trimming shortened V by 5 bases and J by 7 bases, and 9 bases separated the two germline ends. CDR3 sequence: CSAARGNEQFF. The CDR3 DNA is TGCAGTGCTGCCCGGGGAAATGAGCAGTTCTTC.

This clonotype showed up just a few times. The chain uses TRBV20-1 and TRBJ2-3; 7 nucleotides align to TRBD2. With V trimmed by 3 bases and J by 0 bases, 12 bases remained unmatched. The CDR3 loop spans 17 amino acids. Germline CDR1 reads DFQATT; CDR2 reads SNEGSKA (reference sequence). CDR3 sequence (DNA): TGCAGTGCTAGGGACGGCGGGGGAGTTTCTAGCACAGATACGCAGTATTTT. As protein: CSARDGGGVSSTDTQYF.

J is TRBJ2-5 and V is TRBV12-3 or TRBV12-4, with a tentative D call TRBD2 (6 bases). This CDR3 is 14 amino acids long. V was clipped by 5 bases and J by 6 bases, with 16 bases between them. CDR3 sequence (DNA): TGTGCCAGCAGTCGGGACTCCCCAGGGAAGACCCAGTACTTC. This encodes CASSRDSPGKTQYF.

The chain recombines TRBV7-2 with TRBJ2-3; D remains ambiguous. The CDR3 is made up of 15 amino acids. CDR1 is SGHTA and CDR2 is FQGNSA in the germline V gene. Trimming removed 1 base at V and 1 base at J, with 9 bases between. CDR3 residues: CASSLGTKGTDTQYF. The DNA for the CDR3 is TGTGCCAGCAGCTTAGGGACGAAAGGCACAGATACGCAGTATTTT.

Ten or more counts support this clonotype. The rearrangement joins TRBV12-3 or TRBV12-4 to TRBJ1-3, with a tentative D call TRBD1 (6 bases). This CDR3 is 14 amino acids long. V was trimmed by 3 bases and J by 4 bases, leaving 10 bases between them. CDR3 sequence reads: CASSLRTVGNTIYF. As DNA, the CDR3 is TGTGCCAGCAGTTTGAGGACAGTGGGAAACACCATATATTTT.